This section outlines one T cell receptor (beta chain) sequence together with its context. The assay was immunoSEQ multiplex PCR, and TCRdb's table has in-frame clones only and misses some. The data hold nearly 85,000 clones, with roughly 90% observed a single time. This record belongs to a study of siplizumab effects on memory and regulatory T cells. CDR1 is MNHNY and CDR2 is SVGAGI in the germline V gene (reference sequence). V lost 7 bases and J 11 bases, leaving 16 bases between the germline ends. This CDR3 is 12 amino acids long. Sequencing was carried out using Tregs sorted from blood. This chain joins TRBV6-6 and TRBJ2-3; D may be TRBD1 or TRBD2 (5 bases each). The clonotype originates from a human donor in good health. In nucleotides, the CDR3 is TGTGCCAGCAATCCTACAGGCGGAGGGCAGTATTTT. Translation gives CASNPTGGGQYF.